Listed here are 19 T cell receptor beta chains from one sample, sequenced in a study of early T cells in non-severe SARS-CoV-2 infection. TCRdb reanalysed the 5' RACE reads using MiXCR and keeps one entry per CDR3 protein. The data hold 60,000 or so distinct CDR3 sequences, with more than 8.5% observed a single time. Specimen: whole blood. The receptor set was obtained from an adult who was a healthcare worker with PCR-confirmed SARS-CoV-2 infection or an uninfected control (not recorded which).

This chain connects TRBV10-3 to TRBJ1-1; D is perhaps TRBD1 (6 bases). The germline V gene encodes CDR1 ENHRY and CDR2 SYGVKD. This CDR3 is 14 amino acids long. The ends were cut back, 2 bases at V and 0 bases at J, with 7 bases in the middle. Here the CDR3 reads CAISEGQMNTEAFF. CDR3 DNA sequence: TGTGCCATCAGTGAGGGACAGATGAACACTGAAGCTTTCTTT.

This clonotype was seen at least ten times. The gene calls are TRBV2 and TRBJ1-4, with D hard to call. Trimming removed 4 bases at V and 7 bases at J, with 1 base between. Germline values: CDR1 SNHLY, CDR2 FYNNEI. CDR3 length: 10 amino acids. The CDR3 DNA sequence: TGTGCCAGCAGTGTTGAAAAACTGTTTTTT. Encoded protein: CASSVEKLFF.

This clonotype was found many times. The CDR3 region has the DNA TGTGCCAGCAGTCCCGGGGGTAGCAGCACAGATACGCAGTATTTT. Protein: CASSPGGSSTDTQYF. The rearrangement joins TRBV25-1 to TRBJ2-3, with D possibly matching TRBD2 (6 bases). Germline V gene sequence: CDR1 MGHDK, CDR2 SYGVNS. The ends were cut back, 5 bases at V and 0 bases at J, with 12 bases in the middle. The CDR3 is 15 residues long.

This clonotype has at least ten counts. The rearrangement links TRBV20-1 to TRBJ2-7; TRBD2 matches 8 bases. Per the germline V gene, CDR1 is DFQATT and CDR2 is SNEGSKA (reference sequence). V lost 6 bases and J lost 6; bases outside the gene matches: 16. The CDR3 extends over 15 amino acids. The CDR3 DNA sequence: TGCAGTGCGCCACCTCCCGGGGGGGCGGTAAGCGAGCAGTACTTC. Translating gives CSAPPPGGAVSEQYF.

This clonotype was detected a few times. The chain is built from TRBV29-1 and TRBJ2-3; 8 nucleotides align to TRBD1. Trimming cost V 5 bases and J 5 bases; bases outside gene matches: 6. CDR1 SQVTM and CDR2 ANQGSEA come from the germline V gene. The CDR3 is made up of 13 amino acids. The CDR3 coding sequence is TGCAGCGTTAACAGGGGGAGAAGAGATACGCAGTATTTT. Residues: CSVNRGRRDTQYF.

This clonotype was detected ten times or more. The rearrangement links TRBV10-3 to TRBJ1-1; 7 nucleotides line up with TRBD1. In germline, CDR1 is ENHRY, CDR2 SYGVKD. After removal of 7 bases from V and 2 bases from J, the junction contained 7 bases not matched to a gene. This CDR3 is 14 amino acids long. CDR3 sequence: CAINSQGINTEAFF. For the CDR3, the DNA is TGTGCCATCAATTCACAGGGGATTAACACTGAAGCTTTCTTT.

This clonotype was seen more than once but under ten times. The chain combines TRBV20-1 with TRBJ2-1; 10 bases align to TRBD2. The CDR3 covers 16 residues. After removal of 6 bases from V and 0 bases from J, the junction contained 8 bases not matched to a gene. CDR1 DFQATT and CDR2 SNEGSKA come from the germline V gene (reference sequence). CDR3 sequence (DNA): TGCAGTGCAACAGGACTAGCGGAAAACTCCTACAATGAGCAGTTCTTC. This translates into CSATGLAENSYNEQFF.

This clonotype was counted a few times. J is TRBJ1-4 and V is TRBV28; the D gene is possibly TRBD1 (5 bases). V gave up 6 bases and J gave up 14 bases, with 16 bases separating them. Per the germline V gene, CDR1 is MDHEN and CDR2 is SYDVKM. The CDR3 consists of 12 residues. This CDR3 is CASSWTQRKLFF. Here the CDR3 DNA reads TGTGCCAGCAGCTGGACACAGAGGAAGCTGTTTTTT. The full variable domain, completed using reference TRBV28 and TRBJ1-4, is DVKVTQSSRYLVKRTGEKVFLECVQDMDHENMFWYRQDPGLGLRLIYFSYDVKMKEKGDIPEGYSVSREKKERFSLILESASTNQTSMYLCASSWTQRKLFFGSGTQLSVL.

The chain employs TRBV2 and TRBJ1-1, with unresolved D. From germline, CDR1 is SNHLY and CDR2 FYNNEI. CDR3 size: 13 residues. V lost 6 bases, J lost 4 bases, and 12 bases lay in between. CDR3 in DNA: TGTGCCAGCAGGAATAGGGTGACCACTGAAGCTTTCTTT. As protein: CASRNRVTTEAFF. Drawing the rest from reference TRBV2 and TRBJ1-1, the complete variable domain is EPEVTQTPSHQVTQMGQEVILRCVPISNHLYFYWYRQILGQKVEFLVSFYNNEISEKSEIFDDQFSVERPDGSNFTLKIRSTKLEDSAMYFCASRNRVTTEAFFGQGTRLTVV.

This clonotype was picked up many times. This chain links TRBV28 with TRBJ1-5; 12 nucleotides match TRBD1. The CDR3 spans 20 residues. CDR1 is MDHEN, CDR2 SYDVKM, per germline. V was pared by 5 bases and J by 2 bases, with 16 bases of the junction left unmatched. The CDR3 nucleotides read TGTGCCAGCAGTCCCGGGACAGGGGGCAAGTATACCTACGGCAATCAGCCCCAGCATTTT. Translating it yields CASSPGTGGKYTYGNQPQHF. The full variable domain, its missing parts supplied by reference TRBV28 and TRBJ1-5, is DVKVTQSSRYLVKRTGEKVFLECVQDMDHENMFWYRQDPGLGLRLIYFSYDVKMKEKGDIPEGYSVSREKKERFSLILESASTNQTSMYLCASSPGTGGKYTYGNQPQHFGDGTRLSIL.

J is TRBJ2-1 and V is TRBV7-2; 11 bases line up with TRBD2. After removal of 0 bases from V and 4 bases from J, the junction contained 5 bases not matched to a gene. Germline CDR1 reads SGHTA; CDR2 reads FQGNSA. This CDR3 contains 17 residues. CDR3 DNA sequence: TGTGCCAGCAGCTTAGCGCACGGGACTAGCGGTTACAATGAGCAGTTCTTC. Its translation is CASSLAHGTSGYNEQFF.

This clonotype was detected many times. The CDR3 spells CASSPSGGLGQPQHF. The CDR3 region has the DNA TGTGCCAGCAGTCCCAGTGGCGGATTGGGTCAGCCCCAGCATTTT. The chain employs TRBV6-2 or TRBV6-3 and TRBJ1-5; D is undetermined. CDR1 is MNHEY and CDR2 is SVGEGT in the germline V gene. V lost 5 bases, J lost 6 bases, and 17 bases lay in between. The CDR3 runs to 15 residues.

This clonotype was detected only a few times. This chain connects TRBV7-2 to TRBJ2-5; D remains ambiguous. Trimming removed 2 bases at V and 5 bases at J, with 15 bases between. There are 15 residues in the CDR3. Germline CDR1 and CDR2: SGHTA and FQGNSA. The CDR3 region has the DNA TGTGCCAGCAGCTTATATCGGCCCAGCCGTGAGACCCAGTACTTC. Translated: CASSLYRPSRETQYF. The entire variable domain, with the rest obtained from reference TRBV7-2 and TRBJ2-5, is as follows: GAGVSQSPSNKVTEKGKDVELRCDPISGHTALYWYRQSLGQGLEFLIYFQGNSAPDKSGLPSDRFSAERTGGSVSTLTIQRTQQEDSAVYLCASSLYRPSRETQYFGPGTRLLVL.

There are a few counts of this clonotype. CDR3 amino acids: CASSQPGQKSYEQYF. The CDR3, as DNA: TGCGCCAGCAGCCAGCCGGGACAGAAGAGCTACGAGCAGTACTTC. This rearrangement joins TRBV4-1 to TRBJ2-7, with TRBD1 identical over 7 bases. The V gene end was trimmed by 3 bases and the J gene end by 3 bases; junction bases not matched to a gene: 8. CDR1 is MGHRA, CDR2 YSYEKL, per germline. CDR3 length: 15 amino acids.

There are many counts of this clonotype. The V and J genes are TRBV30 and TRBJ2-2; weak D call: TRBD2 (6 bases). The CDR3 runs to 12 residues. Germline assignment: CDR1 GTSNPN and CDR2 SVGIG (reference sequence). Trimming removed 3 bases from V and 8 bases from J, with 10 bases in between. CDR3 coding DNA: TGTGCCTGGAGACGGGACTCTGGGGAGCTGTTTTTT. It specifies CAWRRDSGELFF.

This clonotype was observed at least ten times. This chain uses TRBV20-1 with TRBJ2-7, with TRBD2 matching over 8 bases. The CDR3 is 15 amino acids. With V trimmed by 1 base and J by 6 bases, 11 bases remained unmatched. The germline V gene has CDR1 DFQATT and CDR2 SNEGSKA (reference sequence). The DNA of the CDR3 is TGCAGTGCTAGAGCCGGGAGGGAGGCTTCCCTCGAGCAGTACTTC. Protein: CSARAGREASLEQYF.

This clonotype was observed at least ten times. The chain has TRBV9 and TRBJ2-5, with D possibly matching TRBD2 (5 bases). The CDR3 runs 15 residues. Trimming shortened V by 1 base and J by 2 bases, and 12 bases separated the two germline ends. Germline V gene data show CDR1 as SGDLS and CDR2 as YYNGEE. The CDR3 region has the DNA TGTGCCAGCAGCGTACCTGGAGGCCCGCAAGAGACCCAGTACTTC. Translating gives CASSVPGGPQETQYF.

This clonotype has a count of ten or more. The CDR3 DNA sequence: TGTGCCAGCGCAATTCGGCTAGCGGACGGTTCGAGGGGTGAGCAGTTCTTC. Protein: CASAIRLADGSRGEQFF. The chain uses TRBV2 and TRBJ2-1; 7 positions agree with TRBD2. Germline V lookup: CDR1 SNHLY, CDR2 FYNNEI. CDR3 length equals 17 residues. V dropped 8 bases and J dropped 9; count of bases not matched to a gene: 22.

This rearrangement joins TRBV28 to TRBJ1-2, with 8 nucleotides matching TRBD1. Germline V gene data show CDR1 as MDHEN and CDR2 as SYDVKM. Trimming took 3 bases from V and 5 from J; bases not matched to a gene: 11. The CDR3 is 16 amino acids. CDR3: CASSLGQGALPYGYTF. As DNA, the CDR3 is TGTGCCAGCAGTTTGGGGCAGGGGGCACTCCCATATGGCTACACCTTC.